The 27 T cell receptor beta chains below all came from one sample that was sequenced in a study of T-cell memory formation after mild COVID-19 (TCRdb year 2021). The protocol used for the library was 5' RACE. The listed sequencing device is Illumina NovaSeq 6000. The public reads were reprocessed in TCRdb via fastp at Q25 and MiXCR, keeping in-frame beta chains. Identical CDR3 proteins give one entry, which carries the most common genes and DNA. This sample is represented by approximately 82,000 distinct CDR3 sequences; 9.5% to 15% of them were singletons. The ten largest account for 41% of the sample. The source material was PBMCs or a T cell subset sorted from them (not recorded which). All receptors come from a man aged 18 to 29 who had mild COVID-19 (a few samples of this study predate the infection). The sample titles of this study are shuffled in the database, so cell type and time point are left out; the donor was told from shared clones.

This clonotype was counted between two and nine times. V is TRBV12-3 or TRBV12-4 and J is TRBJ1-1; unclear D gene. The V end was cut by 6 bases, the J end by 3 bases, with 11 bases between. The CDR3 consists of 13 residues. The CDR3 protein is CASSPAAYTEAFF. DNA for the CDR3: TGTGCCAGCAGCCCAGCGGCCTACACTGAAGCTTTCTTT.

V and J are TRBV20-1 and TRBJ2-1; 8 bases fit TRBD2. In germline, CDR1 is DFQATT, CDR2 SNEGSKA (reference sequence). Losses at the gene ends were 3 bases for V and 6 bases for J; bases not matched to a gene: 7. The CDR3 spans 14 residues. CDR3 DNA sequence: TGCAGTGCTAGGCGCGGGGGGCGGGTCAATGAGCAGTTCTTC. Amino acid sequence: CSARRGGRVNEQFF.

The chain has TRBV4-2 and TRBJ2-3; the D gene is possibly TRBD2 (6 bases). V lost 2 bases, J lost 0 bases, and 12 bases lay in between. The length of the CDR3 is 16 residues. Germline loops: CDR1 LGHNA, CDR2 YNFKEQ. The CDR3 region has the DNA TGTGCCAGCAGCCAAACGCGGGGATCTAGCACAGATACGCAGTATTTT. The encoded protein is CASSQTRGSSTDTQYF.

This clonotype was seen a few times. The V and J genes are TRBV9 and TRBJ2-1; D ambiguous. The CDR3 covers 12 residues. Germline V gene data show CDR1 as SGDLS and CDR2 as YYNGEE. Trimming took off 4 bases at V and 16 bases at J, with 18 bases between the two ends. The CDR3: CASSSAGLVPFF. CDR3 in DNA: TGTGCCAGCAGCTCAGCCGGTCTAGTGCCATTCTTC.

This clonotype was counted between two and nine times. The V and J genes are TRBV11-2 and TRBJ2-5; D unclear. V was shortened by 2 bases and J by 3 bases, with 10 bases between the two germline ends. Per germline, CDR1 SGHAT and CDR2 FQNNGV. This CDR3 region has 14 residues. This CDR3 is CASSLRIAKETQYF. The CDR3 DNA is TGTGCCAGCAGCTTAAGAATCGCCAAAGAGACCCAGTACTTC.

This clonotype was detected many times. The chain carries TRBV7-9 and TRBJ2-4, with TRBD2 as a possible D gene (5 bases). This CDR3 is 16 amino acids long. With 5 bases removed from V and 0 bases from J, the gap between germline ends came to 14 bases. CDR1 SEHNR and CDR2 FQNEAQ come from the germline V gene (reference sequence). The DNA of the CDR3 is TGTGCCAGCAGCGACCCGGAGGAGTTAGCCAAAAACATTCAGTACTTC. It is translated as CASSDPEELAKNIQYF. Supplemented by reference TRBV7-9 and TRBJ2-4, the full variable domain reads DTGVSQNPRHKITKRGQNVTFRCDPISEHNRLYWYRQTLGQGPEFLTYFQNEAQLEKSRLLSDRFSAERPKGSFSTLEIQRTEQGDSAMYLCASSDPEELAKNIQYFGAGTRLSVL.

This clonotype occurred a few times. This chain joins TRBV29-1 and TRBJ2-2; tentatively, D is TRBD2 (5 bases). Germline V gives CDR1 SQVTM, CDR2 ANQGSEA. There are 19 residues in the CDR3. V dropped 1 base and J dropped 7 bases, with 28 bases sitting between them. DNA of the CDR3: TGCAGCGTTGAAGCGAGGCCGACCTCATCACCGGGGAGCTACGGGGAGCTGTTTTTT. Residues: CSVEARPTSSPGSYGELFF.

This clonotype was detected a few times. The chain carries TRBV11-2 and TRBJ2-7; D not resolved. The CDR3 covers 14 residues. CDR1 is SGHAT and CDR2 is FQNNGV in the germline V gene. Trimming took 3 bases from V and 0 from J, leaving 9 bases between them. The CDR3 nucleotides read TGTGCCAGCAGCTTCCCGGTGAGCTCCTACGAGCAGTACTTC. Translation: CASSFPVSSYEQYF.

The chain has TRBV7-6 and TRBJ2-7, with D possibly being TRBD1 or TRBD2 (6 bases each). CDR1 SGHVS and CDR2 FNYEAQ come from the germline V gene. Trimming removed 3 bases at V and 3 bases at J, with 12 bases between. The CDR3 totals 14 residues. The CDR3 DNA is TGTGCCAGCAGCTTTCAGGAGGGGGTCTACGAGCAGTACTTC. It specifies CASSFQEGVYEQYF.

The chain carries TRBV9 and TRBJ2-1; D might be TRBD1 (5 bases). The CDR3 totals 15 residues. Germline V lookup: CDR1 SGDLS, CDR2 YYNGEE. With 4 bases removed from V and 4 bases from J, the gap between germline ends came to 15 bases. This CDR3 reads CASSSPATDYNEQFF. In nucleotides, the CDR3 is TGTGCCAGCAGCTCCCCGGCGACAGATTACAATGAGCAGTTCTTC.

In this sample, this clonotype turned up a few times. The chain has TRBV12-3 or TRBV12-4 and TRBJ2-1; no clear D gene. V shed 10 bases and J shed 10 bases, with 17 bases lying between them. The CDR3 is made up of 12 amino acids. CDR3 protein: CAILGRLREQFF. CDR3 bases: TGTGCCATATTAGGACGCTTAAGGGAGCAGTTCTTC.

The chain combines TRBV6-2 or TRBV6-3 with TRBJ1-5; 8 bases fit TRBD1. Germline loops: CDR1 MNHEY, CDR2 SVGEGT. The junction had 4 bases not matched to a gene; V was cut back by 2 bases and J by 1 base. CDR3 length equals 16 residues. In DNA form, the CDR3 reads TGTGCCAGCAGTTACCTAAGGACAGGGAGCAATCAGCCCCAGCATTTT. Translated: CASSYLRTGSNQPQHF.

This clonotype showed up just once. CDR3 DNA sequence: TGCGCCACACGACAGGCTAATGTTGGGAACACTGAAGCTTTCTTT. Translating gives CATRQANVGNTEAFF. The gene calls are TRBV4-1 and TRBJ1-1; TRBD1 is a possible D gene (6 bases). CDR3 length equals 15 residues. The germline CDR1 and CDR2 sequences are MGHRA and YSYEKL. V was clipped by 10 bases and J by 1 base, with 19 bases between them.

This chain links TRBV4-3 with TRBJ1-6, with D uncertain. Germline assignment: CDR1 LGHNA and CDR2 YSLEER. Trimming shortened V by 3 bases and J by 5 bases, and 17 bases separated the two germline ends. The CDR3 has 17 residues. The CDR3 is CASSQALGSLNNSPLHF. Written as DNA, the CDR3 is TGCGCCAGCAGCCAGGCCCTTGGCAGCCTAAATAATTCACCCCTCCACTTT.

This clonotype showed up just a few times. The chain employs TRBV7-6 and TRBJ2-7; no reliable D call. This CDR3 region has 15 residues. Germline lookup yields CDR1 SGHVS and CDR2 FNYEAQ. V gave up 0 bases and J gave up 2 bases, with 11 bases separating them. The CDR3 region is CASSLASYPTYEQYF. The CDR3 DNA sequence: TGTGCCAGCAGCTTAGCTAGCTACCCAACCTACGAGCAGTACTTC.

The chain is built from TRBV5-6 and TRBJ1-2; 9 nucleotides agree with TRBD1. This CDR3 spans 14 amino acids. V gave up 4 bases and J gave up 2 bases; unmatched junction bases: 3. Germline CDR1 SGHDT, CDR2 YYEEEE. The CDR3 loop reads CASSLGTGNYGYTF. The CDR3 DNA is TGTGCCAGCAGCCTCGGGACAGGGAACTATGGCTACACCTTC.

The chain employs TRBV5-1 and TRBJ2-2, with D possibly called TRBD1 or TRBD2 (5 bases each). Germline CDR1 reads SGHRS; CDR2 reads YFSETQ. V shed 1 base and J shed 9 bases, with 13 bases lying between them. CDR3 length equals 14 residues. The CDR3 region has the DNA TGCGCCAGCAGCTTGATGGGGGTCGGCCGGGAGCTGTTTTTT. Translation gives CASSLMGVGRELFF. Using reference TRBV5-1 and TRBJ2-2 for the parts outside the CDR3, the full variable domain is KAGVTQTPRYLIKTRGQQVTLSCSPISGHRSVSWYQQTPGQGLQFLFEYFSETQRNKGNFPGRFSGRQFSNSRSEMNVSTLELGDSALYLCASSLMGVGRELFFGEGSRLTVL.

This clonotype was seen more than once but under ten times. The V and J genes are TRBV7-2 and TRBJ2-3, with D tentatively TRBD2 (6 bases). From germline, CDR1 is SGHTA and CDR2 FQGNSA. The CDR3 contains 17 residues. Trimming stripped 6 bases from V and 2 bases from J, with 21 bases between. The CDR3 reads CASSLPGDQTPTDTQYF. CDR3 in DNA: TGTGCCAGCAGTCTTCCGGGGGACCAGACCCCCACAGATACGCAGTATTTT. The full variable domain, rest sourced from reference TRBV7-2 and TRBJ2-3, is GAGVSQSPSNKVTEKGKDVELRCDPISGHTALYWYRQSLGQGLEFLIYFQGNSAPDKSGLPSDRFSAERTGGSVSTLTIQRTQQEDSAVYLCASSLPGDQTPTDTQYFGPGTRLTVL.

This clonotype has ten or more counts. CDR3 coding DNA: TGCGCCAGCAGCCGCAGTCCCAACTCTTACAATGAGCAGTTCTTC. Its translation: CASSRSPNSYNEQFF. This chain connects TRBV4-3 to TRBJ2-1; D is undetermined. This CDR3 is 15 amino acids long. Trimming removed 4 bases from V and 4 bases from J, with 14 bases in between. Germline V gene lookup returns CDR1 LGHNA and CDR2 YSLEER.

This clonotype was recorded a few times. This sequence joins TRBV5-1 and TRBJ2-2; D is ambiguous. Germline V lookup: CDR1 SGHRS, CDR2 YFSETQ. This CDR3 region has 16 residues. Trimming took off 1 base at V and 5 bases at J, with 15 bases between the two ends. This CDR3 reads CASSLWVTLSTGELFF. CDR3 coding DNA: TGCGCCAGCAGCTTGTGGGTGACCCTGTCTACCGGGGAGCTGTTTTTT.

CDR3 DNA sequence: TGTGCCAGCAGCGCCCGGCTAGCTCTTGGTTACAATGAGCAGTTCTTC. It encodes CASSARLALGYNEQFF. The chain is built from TRBV9 and TRBJ2-1, with a weak D call TRBD2 (5 bases). This CDR3 has 16 amino acids. Trimming left V 3 bases short and J 4 bases short, with 17 bases between. Germline CDR1 and CDR2: SGDLS and YYNGEE.

The J gene is TRBJ2-7, the V gene TRBV27; 8 nucleotides agree with TRBD1. The CDR3 totals 14 residues. Germline values: CDR1 MNHEY, CDR2 SMNVEV (reference sequence). The V segment lost 5 bases and the J segment 2 bases; nucleotides outside the gene matches: 5. Here the CDR3 DNA reads TGTGCCAGCAGTCCAGACAGGGGAGCCTACGAGCAGTACTTC. Its protein is CASSPDRGAYEQYF.

This clonotype was seen a few times. The chain has TRBV6-6 and TRBJ2-7; 9 bases fit TRBD2. Trimming cost V 2 bases and J 4 bases; bases outside gene matches: 6. The CDR3 is 15 residues long. The germline CDR1 and CDR2 sequences are MNHNY and SVGAGI (reference sequence). The CDR3 protein is CASSYGLAGFYEQYF. The CDR3 region has the DNA TGTGCCAGCAGTTACGGCCTAGCGGGGTTTTACGAGCAGTACTTC.

At least ten counts were recorded for this clonotype. The chain employs TRBV11-2 and TRBJ2-7; the D call may be TRBD1 or TRBD2 (5 bases each). V shed 5 bases and J shed 3 bases, with 11 bases lying between them. The germline CDR1 and CDR2 sequences are SGHAT and FQNNGV. This CDR3 region has 13 residues. The CDR3 DNA reads as TGTGCCAGCAGCCACCGGGACCACTACGAGCAGTACTTC. This encodes CASSHRDHYEQYF.

This rearrangement joins TRBV6-6 to TRBJ2-5; D perhaps matches TRBD2 (6 bases). The CDR3 contains 16 residues. V was trimmed by 5 bases and J by 4 bases, leaving 20 bases between them. Germline lookup yields CDR1 MNHNY and CDR2 SVGAGI (reference sequence). The CDR3 DNA is TGTGCCAGCAGTGAGCCTGCGGGGAGGAGGGGAGAGACCCAGTACTTC. Its translation is CASSEPAGRRGETQYF.

This clonotype came up a few times. The chain couples TRBV7-9 to TRBJ1-6, with a weak D call TRBD1 (5 bases). Trimming left V 4 bases short and J 12 bases short, with 10 bases between. The V gene's germline CDR1 is SEHNR and CDR2 FQNEAQ (reference sequence). CDR3 length: 12 amino acids. The CDR3 reads CASSSDTRPLHF. CDR3 sequence (DNA): TGTGCCAGCAGCTCGGACACAAGACCCCTCCACTTT. The variable domain in full, with the rest retrieved from reference TRBV7-9 and TRBJ1-6, is DTGVSQNPRHKITKRGQNVTFRCDPISEHNRLYWYRQTLGQGPEFLTYFQNEAQLEKSRLLSDRFSAERPKGSFSTLEIQRTEQGDSAMYLCASSSDTRPLHFGNGTRLTVT.

V gene TRBV7-9 combines with J gene TRBJ1-6; 7 nucleotides align to TRBD1. CDR1 SEHNR and CDR2 FQNEAQ come from the germline V gene (reference sequence). The CDR3 extends over 14 amino acids. V was clipped by 2 bases and J by 10 bases; unmatched bases: 5. CDR3 coding DNA: TGTGCCAGCAGCTTAACAACAGGGGTGTCACCCCTCCACTTT. It is translated as CASSLTTGVSPLHF.